This T cell receptor (beta chain) was recorded in a study of blood T cell repertoires in COVID-19. Study in general: The origin of the acute and convalescent COVID-19 samples was the United States, Italy and Spain. PBMCs, B-cell-depleted T cells, or T cells provided the cDNA or gDNA that made up the material.

As processed by the authors: Nucleated cell number was recorded as an estimate derived from reference gene primer amplification. Method: immunoSEQ multiplex PCR; TCRdb's copy keeps in-frame clones and lacks some. That table supplies the V and J calls and clone size; D and trimming were determined from the DNA. The sample holds over 200,000 clones, about 93% seen once. Seattle enrolled patients during active infection and tracked them longitudinally. V lost 2 bases and J lost 0; bases outside the gene matches: 2. The germline gives CDR1 MDHEN, CDR2 SYDVKM. The CDR3 loop spans 15 amino acids. Material for sequencing was peripheral blood. The gene calls are TRBV28 and TRBJ2-7; TRBD1 aligns across 9 bases. The receptor was derived from a man between 60 and 75 years old with COVID-19, enrolled during active disease. In DNA form, the CDR3 reads TGTGCCAGCAGTTTAGGACAGGGGACCTCCTACGAGCAGTACTTC. Protein product: CASSLGQGTSYEQYF.